This TCR beta chain was identified during a study of blood T cell repertoires in COVID-19. Some clones are missing from TCRdb's copy, which holds only in-frame ones; the method was immunoSEQ multiplex PCR. The data contain a few hundred thousand clones, approximately 90% of them seen just once; the ten biggest clones take up 0.9% to 1.5%. Material for sequencing was PBMCs or T cells enriched from blood (not recorded which). The sequence came from a woman between 18 and 29 years old who had recovered from COVID-19.

The chain's CDR3 is CASSSGGEPWDGYTF. The CDR3 bases are TGCGCCAGCAGCTCAGGCGGGGAACCTTGGGATGGCTACACCTTC. The chain employs TRBV5-1 and TRBJ1-2; D ambiguous. The CDR3 length is 15 residues. Germline V gene lookup returns CDR1 SGHRS and CDR2 YFSETQ. The V gene lost 3 bases and the J gene lost 6 bases, with 18 bases spanning the gap.